Presented here are 15 T cell receptor beta chains from one specimen sequenced in a study of T cells in Graves' hyperthyroidism and ophthalmopathy. There were TCR beta CDR3 regions amplified from RNA transcripts. In the first-round RT-PCR of the TCR CDR3, the HTBI primer set was used. In TCRdb, the multiplex PCR reads were re-called with MiXCR into one record per CDR3 protein. The sample carries hundreds of thousands of distinct CDR3 sequences, roughly 15% recorded once. Material: blood. These receptors were taken from a woman between 18 and 30 years old with Graves' hyperthyroidism.

The rearrangement uses TRBV7-9 and TRBJ1-4; D unclear. The germline V gene encodes CDR1 SEHNR and CDR2 FQNEAQ (reference sequence). V gave up 7 bases and J gave up 4 bases, with 7 bases separating them. The CDR3 runs 12 residues. The CDR3 DNA sequence: TGTGCCAGCAAAGGGATTAATGAAAAACTGTTTTTT. Residues: CASKGINEKLFF.

This chain's CDR3 is CASSPLAGKKETQYF. CDR3 DNA sequence: TGTGCCAGCAGTCCCCTAGCGGGGAAGAAAGAGACCCAGTACTTC. The V call is TRBV27, the J call TRBJ2-5; TRBD2 matches 9 bases. Germline trimming cut 5 bases from V and 3 bases from J; bases unmatched to any gene: 7. Germline loops: CDR1 MNHEY, CDR2 SMNVEV (reference sequence). This CDR3 has 15 amino acids.

The chain couples TRBV29-1 to TRBJ2-3; D is unclear. Trimming removed 2 bases at V and 0 bases at J, with 3 bases between. This CDR3 region has 12 residues. CDR1 SQVTM and CDR2 ANQGSEA come from the germline V gene. The DNA of the CDR3 is TGCAGCGTTGAACCTAGCACAGATACGCAGTATTTT. Its translation: CSVEPSTDTQYF.

This clonotype was seen at least ten times. This sequence joins TRBV11-2 and TRBJ2-7; 8 positions agree with TRBD2. Germline-derived CDR1 and CDR2 are SGHAT and FQNNGV. The CDR3 is 15 amino acids. V gave up 2 bases and J gave up 4 bases; unmatched junction bases: 7. DNA for the CDR3: TGTGCCAGCAGCTTAAGCAGCGGGAGTCCGTACGAGCAGTACTTC. It is translated as CASSLSSGSPYEQYF.

There are a few counts of this clonotype. The chain combines TRBV20-1 with TRBJ2-2; tentative D call: TRBD1 (6 bases). V was shortened by 5 bases and J by 4 bases, with 17 bases between the two germline ends. CDR1 and CDR2 (germline): DFQATT, SNEGSKA (reference sequence). The CDR3 runs to 15 residues. The chain's CDR3 is CSAVNPLGGTGELFF. DNA for the CDR3: TGCAGTGCTGTTAACCCATTAGGGGGCACCGGGGAGCTGTTTTTT.

This clonotype was detected once. A much larger clone differs from this one at a single base, so this may be a read error. The chain employs TRBV5-1 and TRBJ2-1; 7 bases line up with TRBD1. This CDR3 is 15 amino acids long. Germline CDR1 is SGHRS and CDR2 is YFSETQ. Here the CDR3 reads CASSLGDREPNERFF. DNA for the CDR3: TGCGCCAGCAGCTTGGGAGACAGGGAGCCCAATGAGCGGTTCTTC.

This clonotype was seen repeatedly, ten times or more. The chain has TRBV29-1 and TRBJ2-7; D gene uncertain. Germline V gene data show CDR1 as SQVTM and CDR2 as ANQGSEA. CDR3 length: 13 residues. The ends were cut back, 4 bases at V and 0 bases at J, with 10 bases in the middle. Written as DNA, the CDR3 is TGCAGCGTTGCGCTTCCGAGCTCCTACGAGCAGTACTTC. Protein: CSVALPSSYEQYF.

Here the CDR3 reads CASSESWGTDTQYF. The CDR3 DNA reads TGCGCCAGCAGTGAGTCGTGGGGGACAGATACGCAGTATTTT. The chain is built from TRBV10-2 and TRBJ2-3; D is perhaps TRBD1 or TRBD2 (5 bases each). The CDR3 is 14 amino acids. Germline V gene lookup returns CDR1 WSHSY and CDR2 SAAADI. The V gene lost 0 bases and the J gene lost 3 bases, with 7 bases spanning the gap.

This clonotype was counted ten times or more. The rearrangement links TRBV3-1 to TRBJ1-4; D gene unclear. V was trimmed by 1 base and J by 6 bases, leaving 15 bases between them. Germline V gene data show CDR1 as LGHDT and CDR2 as YNNKEL (reference sequence). The CDR3 consists of 16 residues. The CDR3 DNA follows: TGTGCCAGCAGCCAAGGGGTCGGGGAGTGGGATGAAAAACTGTTTTTT. Translated, it gives CASSQGVGEWDEKLFF. The full variable domain, in which reference TRBV3-1 and TRBJ1-4 provide the parts outside the CDR3, is DTAVSQTPKYLVTQMGNDKSIKCEQNLGHDTMYWYKQDSKKFLKIMFSYNNKELIINETVPNRFSPKSPDKAHLNLHINSLELGDSAVYFCASSQGVGEWDEKLFFGSGTQLSVL.

This clonotype was seen many times. The DNA of the CDR3 is TGCGCCAGCAGCTTGATCTTTTACAATGAGCAGTTCTTC. It codes for CASSLIFYNEQFF. The V call is TRBV5-1, the J call TRBJ2-1, with D unclear. Looked up from germline, CDR1 is SGHRS and CDR2 is YFSETQ. V shed 1 base and J shed 4 bases, with 6 bases lying between them. This CDR3 is built from 13 residues.

The chain employs TRBV10-3 and TRBJ2-1; TRBD1 agrees at 12 bases. The CDR3 totals 16 residues. V lost 2 bases to trimming and J lost 10 bases; unmatched junction nucleotides: 9. Germline values: CDR1 ENHRY, CDR2 SYGVKD. DNA of the CDR3: TGTGCCATCAGTGAGACCGGGACAGGGGGCCTAGGGGAGCAGTTCTTC. It yields the protein CAISETGTGGLGEQFF.

The V and J genes are TRBV14 and TRBJ1-2; D unclear. Trimming removed 1 base from V and 6 bases from J, with 6 bases in between. CDR3 length equals 12 residues. CDR1 SGHDN and CDR2 FVKESK come from the germline V gene. CDR3 DNA: TGTGCCAGCAGCCAAGGATCAGATGGCTACACCTTC. Encoded protein: CASSQGSDGYTF.

A note on this clonotype: A read error is possible here, since a much larger clone lies one base away. The chain uses TRBV28 and TRBJ1-5; D gene ambiguous. Germline CDR1 reads MDHEN; CDR2 reads SYDVKM. This CDR3 is built from 17 residues. CDR3: CGTPGLIPTYSNQPQHF. The CDR3 DNA sequence: TGTGGGACTCCAGGTCTCATACCCACTTATAGCAATCAGCCCCAGCATTTT.

This clonotype was seen more than once but under ten times. The chain has TRBV29-1 and TRBJ2-1; the D is unclear. CDR3 length: 15 amino acids. Looked up from germline, CDR1 is SQVTM and CDR2 is ANQGSEA. V lost 0 bases and J 2 bases, leaving 11 bases between the germline ends. Here the CDR3 DNA reads TGCAGCGTTGAAGATAAGGCTCCCCCCTACAATGAGCAGTTCTTC. It specifies CSVEDKAPPYNEQFF.

In its sample, this clonotype was seen many times. This chain joins TRBV30 and TRBJ2-7; possibly TRBD1 or TRBD2 for D (5 bases each). V lost 7 bases to trimming and J lost 0 bases, with 16 bases between them. This CDR3 contains 14 residues. CDR1 is GTSNPN, CDR2 SVGIG, per germline (reference sequence). DNA of the CDR3: TGTGCCTCCAAGGAGGACACAAGCTCCTACGAGCAGTACTTC. Protein sequence: CASKEDTSSYEQYF. Based on the CDR3 plus reference TRBV30 and TRBJ2-7, the full variable domain is SQTIHQWPATLVQPVGSPLSLECTVEGTSNPNLYWYRQAAGRGLQLLFYSVGIGQISSEVPQNLSASRPQDRQFILSSKKLLLSDSGFYLCASKEDTSSYEQYFGPGTRLTVT.